This TCR beta chain was captured in a study of Graves' ophthalmopathy and Graves' hyperthyroidism. Overall study context: Pretreatment peripheral blood was obtained at initial diagnosis. Study observations and caveats: At 70.59% sensitivity and approximately 72% specificity, the model predicted progression of the ophthalmopathy.

Amplification of TCR beta CDR3 regions used RNA transcripts. RT-PCR in the first round used HTBI primers; a second-round multiplex PCR followed. TCRdb redid the calling of the multiplex PCR reads with MiXCR, one entry per CDR3 protein. The sample consists of 300,000 to 450,000 distinct CDR3 sequences, about 18% of them appearing once. This clonotype occurred many times. Its target is unknown. The CDR3 spans 15 residues. Germline loops: CDR1 SGHVS, CDR2 FQNEAQ. The ends were cut back, 2 bases at V and 4 bases at J, with 12 bases in the middle. Included hyperthyroidism patients were aged 18 to 65 and newly diagnosed (under 2 months' duration). Other autoimmune disease, uncontrolled infection, pregnancy and lactation led to exclusion.

The chain is built from TRBV7-8 and TRBJ1-5; D not resolved. The specimen sequenced was peripheral blood. The source is an adult woman with stable Graves' hyperthyroidism. CDR3 residues: CASSLLSSPNQPQHF. The CDR3 nucleotides read TGTGCCAGCAGCTTACTTTCTTCACCAAATCAGCCCCAGCATTTT.